This TCR beta chain originates from a study of Ad26.COV2.S vaccination and SARS-CoV-2 variants. The study's findings and limits: Measurement of non-spike TCR breadth gave similar results in vaccine and placebo recipients. Higher spike-specific TCR breadth was found in vaccine recipients than in placebo recipients. A substantial breadth of spike-specific CD8+ and CD4+ T cell responses after vaccination has been reported. It is possible that the TCR breadth and depth analyses underestimated the total T cell responses.

Generated by immunoSEQ multiplex PCR, the TCRdb table keeps only in-frame clones and is missing some. The table has nearly 7,000 clones, around 84% seen once; the top ten hold about 29%. V trimming: 4 bases; J trimming: 10 bases; junction bases outside the gene matches: 6. Looked up from germline, CDR1 is SGHNT and CDR2 is YYREEE (reference sequence). This CDR3 has 13 residues. This clone occurred a few times. Its antigen is currently unknown. This clonotype originated in a human donor who had recovered from COVID-19. The sample was peripheral blood, taken after recovery from COVID-19. V gene TRBV5-4 combines with J gene TRBJ1-5; 9 bases line up with TRBD1. This CDR3 is CASSKGQGSPQHF. As DNA, the CDR3 is TGTGCCAGCAGCAAGGGACAGGGTTCTCCCCAGCATTTT.